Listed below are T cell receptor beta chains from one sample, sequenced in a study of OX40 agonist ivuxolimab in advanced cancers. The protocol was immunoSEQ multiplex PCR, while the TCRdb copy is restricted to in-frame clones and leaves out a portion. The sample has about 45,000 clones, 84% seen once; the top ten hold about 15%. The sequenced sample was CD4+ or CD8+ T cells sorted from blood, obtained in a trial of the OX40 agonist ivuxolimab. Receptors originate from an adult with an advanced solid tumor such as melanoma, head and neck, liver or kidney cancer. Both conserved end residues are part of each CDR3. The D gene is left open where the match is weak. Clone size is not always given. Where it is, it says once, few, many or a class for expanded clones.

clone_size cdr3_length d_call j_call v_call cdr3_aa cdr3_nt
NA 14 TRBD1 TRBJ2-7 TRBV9 CASSYRGQSYEQYF TGTGCCAGCAGCTACAGGGGGCAATCCTACGAGCAGTACTTC
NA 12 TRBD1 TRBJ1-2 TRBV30 CAWRDRGYGYTF TGTGCCTGGAGAGACAGGGGCTATGGCTACACCTTC
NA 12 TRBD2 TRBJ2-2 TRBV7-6 CASSLGGDELFF TGTGCCAGCAGCCTTGGGGGGGATGAGCTGTTTTTT
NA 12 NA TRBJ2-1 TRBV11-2 CASSPMGVEQFF TGTGCCAGCAGCCCCATGGGTGTTGAACAGTTCTTC
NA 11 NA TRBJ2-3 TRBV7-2 CASSWSDTQYF TGTGCCAGCAGCTGGTCAGATACGCAGTATTTT
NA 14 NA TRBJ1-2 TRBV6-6 CASSYPTDTDGYTF TGTGCCAGCAGTTACCCGACAGATACTGATGGCTACACCTTC
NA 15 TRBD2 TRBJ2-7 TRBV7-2 CASSLLAGRGDEQYF TGTGCCAGCAGCTTATTAGCGGGAAGGGGGGACGAGCAGTACTTC
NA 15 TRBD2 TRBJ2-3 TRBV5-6 CASSLPSGSTDTQYF TGTGCCAGCAGCTTGCCTAGCGGGAGTACAGATACGCAGTATTTT
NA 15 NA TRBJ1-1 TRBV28 CASSFPGRLNTEAFF TGTGCCAGCAGTTTCCCCGGGAGACTGAACACTGAAGCTTTCTTT
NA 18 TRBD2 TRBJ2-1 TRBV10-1 CASSAGLAGVPVMNEQFF TGCGCCAGCAGTGCGGGACTAGCGGGAGTTCCGGTCATGAATGAGCAGTTCTTC
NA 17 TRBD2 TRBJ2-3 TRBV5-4 CASSLMTSGGSTDTQYF TGTGCCAGCAGCTTGATGACTAGCGGGGGGAGCACAGATACGCAGTATTTT
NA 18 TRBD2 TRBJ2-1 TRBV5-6 CASSWETTASGPYNEQFF TGTGCCAGCAGCTGGGAGACTACCGCTAGCGGACCCTACAATGAGCAGTTCTTC
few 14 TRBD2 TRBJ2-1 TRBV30 CAWSVSSGGDEQFF TGTGCCTGGAGTGTGTCTAGCGGGGGCGATGAGCAGTTCTTC
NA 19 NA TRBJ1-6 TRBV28 CASSLSMSAGDPYNSPLHF TGTGCCAGCAGTTTATCGATGTCGGCAGGGGACCCCTATAATTCACCCCTCCACTTT
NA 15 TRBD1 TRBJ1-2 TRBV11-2 CASSPLGTAMGGYTF TGTGCCAGCAGCCCCTTGGGGACAGCAATGGGAGGCTACACCTTC
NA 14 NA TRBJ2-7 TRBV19 CASSIMDTAYEQYF TGTGCCAGTAGTATCATGGACACCGCCTACGAGCAGTACTTC
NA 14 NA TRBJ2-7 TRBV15 CATSRDEKGYEQYF TGTGCCACCAGCAGAGATGAGAAGGGTTACGAGCAGTACTTC
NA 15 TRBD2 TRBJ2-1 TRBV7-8 CASSLYRGGENEQFF TGTGCCAGCAGCTTATACCGCGGGGGGGAGAATGAGCAGTTCTTC
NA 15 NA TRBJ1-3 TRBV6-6 CASSYPGTPRNTIYF TGTGCCAGCAGTTACCCCGGGACGCCCCGCAACACCATATATTTT
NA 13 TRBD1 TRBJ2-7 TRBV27 CASSLGTGTEQYF TGTGCCAGCAGTTTAGGGACAGGGACCGAGCAGTACTTC